This note documents a single T cell receptor (beta chain) sequence. This clonotype has a handful of counts. There is no known antigen for this receptor. No base quality information exists; no much larger clone differs at one position. Cut back by 4 bases and 3 bases, the V and J ends lie 23 bases apart. The CDR3, cysteine through phenylalanine, is 18 amino acids long. Left in the record is the CDR3 DNA by itself, 54 bases read in frame from the first base. According to the germline V gene, CDR1 reads SGHNT and CDR2 reads YENEEA. Libraries of naive CD8 T cells were built from approximately 22,000 to 940,000 sorted cells, with 10%, 30% or 50% of the purified RNA used. On a BD FACSAria II, naive CD8 T cells were FACS-sorted as CD8+CD4-CCR7+CD45RA+ and collected into RLT Plus buffer. To test detection sensitivity, Jurkat RNA equivalent to roughly nine TCR copies was spiked into samples of roughly 18,000-1,000,000 naive CD8 T cells. Enrichment of CD8 T cells was done with RosetteSep CD8+ T Cell Enrichment Cocktail plus Ficoll-Paque, and ACK red cell lysis came afterward.

This entry belongs to a study of molecular identifiers for immune sequencing clone quantification (dated by TCRdb to between 2017 and 2018). As for the study more broadly: For a replicate experiment, RNA from around 20,000 or 100,000 naive CD8 T cells was divided into five aliquots, of which four were sequenced. This methods study benchmarked molecular-identifier clustering-based TCR repertoire sequencing (MIDCIRS) and TCR RNA copy counting, using CD8 T cells to do so. The study at large found these results: A single cell's worth of spiked-in Jurkat TCR RNA was reported detectable even among 850,000 to 1,000,000 naive CD8 T cells. In CMV-specific effector cells, over 99% of molecules were held by clones above 20 RNA copies, whereas under 1% of molecules were held by such clones in naive cells. When barcode sub-clustering was left out, chimeric consensus sequences inflated TCR diversity, with chimeras reaching as high as 47%. The sizes of highly expanded clones could end up underestimated when identical TCR molecules share a barcode. Modeling estimated about three recovered TCR RNA copies per cell, compared with about 10 by digital PCR, which implies roughly 30% capture efficiency. Naive libraries contained spiked-in Jurkat TCR RNA (approximately ten copies' worth), which is not part of the donor repertoire.

Library creation used PCR. The instrument was an Illumina HiSeq 4000. Preparation of bulk TCR libraries followed a previously described approach, with the TCR primers listed in Table S5. The Qiagen AllPrep DNA/RNA kit was used to purify total RNA. Before any analysis, reads coming from multiple sequencing runs of the same library were combined into one pool. From the authors' description of their analysis: Only reads with exact TCR constant sequence were kept, trimmed to 150 nt, and grouped by their 12-nt molecular barcodes. Reads inside each barcode group were sub-clustered using a 15% Levenshtein threshold, and a quality-weighted consensus sequence was constructed for each RNA molecule. Non-functional sequences were discarded, and so were lower-count sequences lying one edit away from another sequence. Barcode sub-clusters with fewer than 20% of the maximum read count were removed, based on fitting two negative binomial distributions. The public reads were reanalyzed by TCRdb: fastp trimming at Q25, MiXCR alignment, in-frame beta chains only. Every entry covers one CDR3 protein and lists the most common genes and DNA from its rows. TCRdb, not the authors, supplied the V and J calls. For this sample there are about half a million distinct CDR3 sequences; over 20% appear just once. Of the sample, about 0.8% falls within the top ten clones.

The chain is assembled from TRBV11-3 and TRBJ2-3; TRBD2 is perhaps the D gene, given 5 matching bases. The TCR comes from a human donor in good health. Some libraries in this study had Jurkat cell RNA spiked in. Sequenced material: naive CD8+ T cells from blood, with Jurkat cell RNA spiked in. This specimen's cell subset or site label, per the study, means: FACS-sorted CD8+CD4-CCR7+CD45RA+ naive T cells. DNA sequence: TGTGCCAGCAGCTACAGATGGTTAGGGAGCTTTGAAACAGATACGCAGTATTTT. Its protein is CASSYRWLGSFETDTQYF.